The present T cell receptor beta chain was sequenced within a study of T cell changes during pregnancy in multiple sclerosis. Germline lookup yields CDR1 SGHRS and CDR2 YFSETQ. The CDR3 loop spans 17 amino acids. Trimming pared 2 bases from V and 4 bases from J, leaving 19 bases between. Clones were sequenced by immunoSEQ multiplex PCR, and TCRdb holds only the in-frame ones, with some missing. The sample has about 61,000 clones, roughly 88% seen once. The source of this sequence is a female donor with multiple sclerosis, enrolled in a pregnancy study. The sequences come from peripheral blood, collected in the first trimester of pregnancy. The V gene is TRBV5-1, the J gene TRBJ2-1; D may be TRBD2 (6 bases). Written as DNA, the CDR3 is TGCGCCAGCAGCTTCGTCCTTATGCGGGGCAGATACAATGAGCAGTTCTTC. Translated, it gives CASSFVLMRGRYNEQFF.